This passage covers 30 T cell receptor beta chains from one sample sequenced in a study of graft-versus-host responses after intestinal transplantation. Antigens for these TCRs are unknown. Measured with immunoSEQ multiplex PCR; TCRdb has only the in-frame clones, and not every one. The table includes about 88,000 clones, about 91% detected once. The sample was unstimulated CD4+ T cells sorted from spleen or lymph node cells, taken before transplant. These receptors were collected from a human donor who was the organ donor for an intestinal transplant.

The rearrangement uses TRBV18 and TRBJ2-7; TRBD1 matches at 11 bases. The germline V gene has CDR1 KGHSH and CDR2 LQKENI. V lost 0 bases, J lost 9 bases, and 4 bases stayed unmatched. The CDR3 spans 14 residues. CDR3 sequence reads: CASSPPWTGGRQYF. For the CDR3, the DNA is TGTGCCAGCTCACCACCTTGGACAGGGGGCAGGCAGTACTTC.

The chain uses TRBV28 and TRBJ2-7; 10 bases fit TRBD1. V was clipped by 4 bases and J by 6 bases; unmatched bases: 6. Germline V gives CDR1 MDHEN, CDR2 SYDVKM. The CDR3 extends over 14 amino acids. This CDR3 reads CASSSWTGGIEQYF. The DNA of the CDR3 is TGTGCCAGCAGTTCCTGGACAGGGGGGATCGAGCAGTACTTC.

The rearrangement links TRBV7-2 to TRBJ2-1; D not resolved. There are 16 residues in the CDR3. Germline CDR1 is SGHTA and CDR2 is FQGNSA. V lost 5 bases and J lost 8, with 22 bases in between. The CDR3 coding sequence is TGTGCCAGCAGCCGAGAAGGCTTCGGGTACTCCGATGAGCAGTTCTTC. Protein sequence: CASSREGFGYSDEQFF.

This chain uses TRBV6-1 with TRBJ2-7; 9 nucleotides line up with TRBD2. Germline CDR1 is MNHNS and CDR2 is SASEGT. The CDR3 covers 19 residues. Losses at the gene ends were 3 bases for V and 6 bases for J; bases not matched to a gene: 21. The CDR3 loop is CASSDRPGLASARGVEQYF. The CDR3 DNA is TGTGCCAGCAGTGATCGTCCGGGACTAGCTAGCGCTAGGGGCGTCGAGCAGTACTTC.

The chain uses TRBV7-3 and TRBJ1-2, with TRBD1 matching 8 bases. This CDR3 has 14 residues. The V and J ends lost 5 bases and 5 bases, in that order; junction bases with no gene match: 7. Germline V gene lookup returns CDR1 SGHTA and CDR2 FQGTGA. CDR3 in amino acids: CASSPTQGAYGYTF. The CDR3 bases are TGTGCCAGCAGCCCGACCCAGGGGGCTTATGGCTACACCTTC.

The V gene is TRBV10-3, the J gene TRBJ2-5, with D possibly matching TRBD1 (5 bases). Germline V gene sequence: CDR1 ENHRY, CDR2 SYGVKD. There are 12 residues in the CDR3. V dropped 9 bases and J dropped 5 bases, with 13 bases sitting between them. The CDR3 DNA reads as TGTGCCATTGCTGACAGTGACGAGACCCAGTACTTC. Protein: CAIADSDETQYF.

The V and J genes are TRBV11-2 and TRBJ2-3, with 8 bases matching TRBD2. The CDR3 spans 16 residues. J lost 2 bases, V lost 5 bases, and 9 bases had no gene match. CDR1 is SGHAT, CDR2 FQNNGV, per germline. In DNA form, the CDR3 reads TGTGCCAGCAGCCCTCGATTAGCGGGAATCACAGATACGCAGTATTTT. Its translation is CASSPRLAGITDTQYF.

V usage is TRBV7-9 and J usage is TRBJ1-3; 8 positions agree with TRBD1. Trimming at V came to 5 bases and at J to 6 bases, leaving 12 bases not matched to a gene. The CDR3 is 16 residues long. Per the germline V gene, CDR1 is SEHNR and CDR2 is FQNEAQ (reference sequence). CDR3 sequence reads: CASSIRTGTKANTIYF. The CDR3 coding sequence is TGTGCCAGCAGCATACGGACAGGGACGAAAGCAAACACCATATATTTT.

This chain uses TRBV5-1 with TRBJ1-2; the match to TRBD1 covers 7 bases. In germline, CDR1 is SGHRS, CDR2 YFSETQ. The CDR3 runs 14 residues. Trimming removed 0 bases from V and 5 bases from J; junction bases left unmatched: 4. CDR3 coding DNA: TGCGCCAGCAGCTTGGGACAGGGCCAATATGGCTACACCTTC. Translating it yields CASSLGQGQYGYTF. Full variable domain (outside the CDR3, taken from reference TRBV5-1 and TRBJ1-2): KAGVTQTPRYLIKTRGQQVTLSCSPISGHRSVSWYQQTPGQGLQFLFEYFSETQRNKGNFPGRFSGRQFSNSRSEMNVSTLELGDSALYLCASSLGQGQYGYTFGSGTRLTVV.

This clone was detected once. This chain uses TRBV10-1 with TRBJ2-7; 13 bases are a match to TRBD2. In germline, CDR1 is WNHNN, CDR2 SYGVQD (reference sequence). J was trimmed by 3 bases and V by 2 bases; bases with no gene match: 7. This CDR3 contains 17 residues. CDR3 DNA sequence: TGCGCCAGCAGTGAGACGGGACTAGCGGGAAGAAACTACGAGCAGTACTTC. This encodes CASSETGLAGRNYEQYF.

The chain employs TRBV29-1 and TRBJ2-1; a weak D match, TRBD1 (6 bases). V was shortened by 6 bases and J by 6 bases, with 15 bases between the two germline ends. The CDR3 has 13 residues. Germline CDR1 SQVTM, CDR2 ANQGSEA. CDR3 amino acids: CSVTGSGSNEQFF. DNA for the CDR3: TGCAGCGTCACAGGGTCGGGCTCCAATGAGCAGTTCTTC.

This chain joins TRBV6-6 and TRBJ1-6; D gene ambiguous. CDR1 is MNHNY and CDR2 is SVGAGI in the germline V gene (reference sequence). The V gene lost 1 base and the J gene lost 4 bases, with 11 bases spanning the gap. The CDR3 is 16 residues long. The CDR3 loop reads CASSYLVEKYNSPLHF. CDR3 bases: TGTGCCAGCAGTTACTTGGTAGAAAAGTATAATTCACCCCTCCACTTT.

The chain uses TRBV6-1 and TRBJ2-7; 9 bases map to TRBD2. There are 15 residues in the CDR3. Trimming at V came to 4 bases and at J to 2 bases, leaving 6 bases not matched to a gene. Germline V CDR1 and CDR2: MNHNS, SASEGT. This CDR3 reads CASSVYKRGAYEQYF. Written as DNA, the CDR3 is TGTGCCAGCAGTGTATACAAGCGGGGGGCCTACGAGCAGTACTTC.

The table lists this clone with a count of one. The gene calls are TRBV7-8 and TRBJ1-2, with TRBD1 as a possible D gene (6 bases). The CDR3 has 14 residues. Trimming took off 5 bases at V and 8 bases at J, with 18 bases between the two ends. Per germline, CDR1 SGHVS and CDR2 FQNEAQ. This chain's CDR3 is CASSPARGAEGYTF. The CDR3 nucleotides are TGTGCCAGCAGCCCGGCCCGGGGGGCAGAAGGCTACACCTTC.

V and J are TRBV19 and TRBJ2-5, with D unresolved. The CDR3 totals 14 residues. The germline gives CDR1 LNHDA, CDR2 SQIVND (reference sequence). Deletions cut 7 bases from V and 5 bases from J, with 17 bases between. The CDR3: CASTQSPGYETQYF. CDR3 nucleotides: TGTGCCAGTACTCAAAGTCCGGGTTATGAGACCCAGTACTTC. Filled out from reference TRBV19 and TRBJ2-5, the complete variable domain reads DGGITQSPKYLFRKEGQNVTLSCEQNLNHDAMYWYRQDPGQGLRLIYYSQIVNDFQKGDIAEGYSVSREKKESFPLTVTSAQKNPTAFYLCASTQSPGYETQYFGPGTRLLVL.

The chain has TRBV7-8 and TRBJ2-1; the match to TRBD2 covers 11 bases. V lost 1 base and J lost 4; bases outside the gene matches: 3. The CDR3 runs to 16 residues. Looked up from germline, CDR1 is SGHVS and CDR2 is FQNEAQ. The CDR3 reads CASSLVGTSGYNEQFF. CDR3 DNA sequence: TGTGCCAGCAGCTTAGTAGGGACTAGCGGTTACAATGAGCAGTTCTTC.

J is TRBJ2-2 and V is TRBV7-2; perhaps TRBD2 as D (5 bases). V was pared by 3 bases and J by 8 bases, with 16 bases between. The CDR3 contains 15 residues. The germline gives CDR1 SGHTA, CDR2 FQGNSA. The CDR3 DNA sequence: TGTGCCAGCAGCTTTCAAACTAGTTCATCGGGGGAGCTGTTTTTT. Residues: CASSFQTSSSGELFF. The full variable domain, completed using reference TRBV7-2 and TRBJ2-2, is GAGVSQSPSNKVTEKGKDVELRCDPISGHTALYWYRQSLGQGLEFLIYFQGNSAPDKSGLPSDRFSAERTGGSVSTLTIQRTQQEDSAVYLCASSFQTSSSGELFFGEGSRLTVL.

The chain has TRBV4-1 and TRBJ2-7, with 14 bases lining up with TRBD2. CDR1 is MGHRA, CDR2 YSYEKL, per germline. This CDR3 spans 16 amino acids. V was pared by 1 base and J by 4 bases, with 3 bases of the junction left unmatched. CDR3 in DNA: TGCGCCAGCAGCCAAGCCGGGACTAGCGGGGGTTACGAGCAGTACTTC. It encodes CASSQAGTSGGYEQYF.

This clone was seen only once. The genes are TRBV28 and TRBJ1-1, with D hard to call. Trimming took off 8 bases at V and 3 bases at J, with 16 bases between the two ends. This CDR3 region has 14 residues. Per germline, CDR1 MDHEN and CDR2 SYDVKM. The CDR3 sequence is CASGEVRAYTEAFF. CDR3 sequence (DNA): TGTGCCAGCGGGGAGGTGAGAGCTTACACTGAAGCTTTCTTT.

The V gene is TRBV5-6, the J gene TRBJ1-2; D is uncertain. V was pared by 0 bases and J by 3 bases, with 9 bases between. The CDR3 covers 14 residues. Germline CDR1 reads SGHDT; CDR2 reads YYEEEE. The CDR3: CASSLVIADYGYTF. CDR3 in DNA: TGTGCCAGCAGCTTGGTTATTGCGGACTATGGCTACACCTTC.

This chain connects TRBV11-3 to TRBJ2-2; perhaps TRBD1 as D (5 bases). V dropped 7 bases and J dropped 5 bases, with 14 bases sitting between them. The CDR3 consists of 14 residues. Germline loops: CDR1 SGHNT, CDR2 YENEEA. CDR3 region: CASTGNFLTGELFF. CDR3 DNA sequence: TGTGCCAGCACAGGGAATTTCCTTACCGGGGAGCTGTTTTTT.

V is TRBV28 and J is TRBJ2-1; 11 nucleotides align to TRBD2. The CDR3 loop spans 14 amino acids. The V gene's germline CDR1 is MDHEN and CDR2 SYDVKM. V was pared by 7 bases and J by 8 bases, with 7 bases of the junction left unmatched. CDR3 DNA: TGTGCCAGCACCATAAGACTAGCGGGACATGAGCAGTTCTTC. The encoded protein is CASTIRLAGHEQFF.

This clone occurred once. This chain uses TRBV4-1 with TRBJ2-5, with TRBD2 matching 8 bases. The length of the CDR3 is 16 residues. CDR1 and CDR2 (germline): MGHRA, YSYEKL. Trimming at V came to 3 bases and at J to 1 base, leaving 7 bases not matched to a gene. In DNA, the CDR3 is TGCGCCAGCAGCCAGGACCGGGGGGGCCTCCAAGAGACCCAGTACTTC. Amino acid sequence: CASSQDRGGLQETQYF.

The V call is TRBV9, the J call TRBJ2-1; TRBD1 is a possible D gene (6 bases). Germline V gene sequence: CDR1 SGDLS, CDR2 YYNGEE. Trimming took off 3 bases at V and 2 bases at J, with 15 bases between the two ends. This CDR3 comprises 16 residues. The CDR3 coding sequence is TGTGCCAGCAGCGCGGGACATTCGGTCCCCTACAATGAGCAGTTCTTC. Residues: CASSAGHSVPYNEQFF.

This rearrangement joins TRBV28 to TRBJ1-5; possible D gene TRBD1, 6 bases. The CDR3 is made up of 19 amino acids. The V gene's germline CDR1 is MDHEN and CDR2 SYDVKM. Trimming removed 1 base at V and 0 bases at J, with 19 bases between. The chain's CDR3 is CASSLSPGRTVYSNQPQHF. The CDR3 DNA sequence: TGTGCCAGCAGTTTATCACCTGGGCGGACAGTTTATAGCAATCAGCCCCAGCATTTT.

This clone appeared a few times. The chain links TRBV7-3 to TRBJ2-1; 14 bases line up with TRBD2. Germline V gene lookup returns CDR1 SGHTA and CDR2 FQGTGA. The CDR3 covers 15 residues. With 4 bases clipped from V and 7 bases from J, the junction kept 3 bases outside the gene matches. The chain's CDR3 is CASSSRLAGGNEQFF. In nucleotides, the CDR3 is TGTGCCAGCAGCTCGCGACTAGCGGGGGGGAATGAGCAGTTCTTC.

V is TRBV6-1 and J is TRBJ2-3; 8 bases agree with TRBD1. CDR1 is MNHNS, CDR2 SASEGT, per germline. V lost 4 bases to trimming and J lost 4 bases; unmatched junction nucleotides: 7. The CDR3 runs 15 residues. CDR3 DNA sequence: TGTGCCAGCAGTGGGACAGGGACCGTCGCAGATACGCAGTATTTT. Translating it yields CASSGTGTVADTQYF.

The V gene is TRBV9, the J gene TRBJ2-2, with D perhaps matching TRBD1 (8 bases). Per germline, CDR1 SGDLS and CDR2 YYNGEE. This CDR3 is 16 amino acids long. Trimming removed 4 bases from V and 3 bases from J, with 16 bases in between. This CDR3 reads CASSPRQGRDTGELFF. In DNA, the CDR3 is TGTGCCAGCAGCCCCAGACAGGGGAGGGACACCGGGGAGCTGTTTTTT.

The rearrangement uses TRBV25-1 and TRBJ2-2; D perhaps matches TRBD1 (6 bases). Germline V CDR1 and CDR2: MGHDK, SYGVNS. The CDR3 spans 16 residues. V lost 4 bases to trimming and J lost 1 base, with 13 bases between them. The CDR3 loop is CASSVGQHGNTGELFF. CDR3 bases: TGTGCCAGCAGTGTCGGACAGCATGGGAACACCGGGGAGCTGTTTTTT. Using reference TRBV25-1 and TRBJ2-2 for the parts outside the CDR3, the full variable domain is EADIYQTPRYLVIGTGKKITLECSQTMGHDKMYWYQQDPGMELHLIHYSYGVNSTEKGDLSSESTVSRIRTEHFPLTLESARPSHTSQYLCASSVGQHGNTGELFFGEGSRLTVL.

The chain combines TRBV11-3 with TRBJ2-1; 8 bases match TRBD2. CDR1 and CDR2 from the germline V gene are SGHNT and YENEEA. V shed 3 bases, J shed 5 bases, and the junction held 6 bases outside the gene matches. The CDR3 totals 15 residues. The CDR3: CASSLGTSSDNEQFF. CDR3 DNA: TGTGCCAGCAGCTTGGGGACTAGTAGCGACAATGAGCAGTTCTTC.